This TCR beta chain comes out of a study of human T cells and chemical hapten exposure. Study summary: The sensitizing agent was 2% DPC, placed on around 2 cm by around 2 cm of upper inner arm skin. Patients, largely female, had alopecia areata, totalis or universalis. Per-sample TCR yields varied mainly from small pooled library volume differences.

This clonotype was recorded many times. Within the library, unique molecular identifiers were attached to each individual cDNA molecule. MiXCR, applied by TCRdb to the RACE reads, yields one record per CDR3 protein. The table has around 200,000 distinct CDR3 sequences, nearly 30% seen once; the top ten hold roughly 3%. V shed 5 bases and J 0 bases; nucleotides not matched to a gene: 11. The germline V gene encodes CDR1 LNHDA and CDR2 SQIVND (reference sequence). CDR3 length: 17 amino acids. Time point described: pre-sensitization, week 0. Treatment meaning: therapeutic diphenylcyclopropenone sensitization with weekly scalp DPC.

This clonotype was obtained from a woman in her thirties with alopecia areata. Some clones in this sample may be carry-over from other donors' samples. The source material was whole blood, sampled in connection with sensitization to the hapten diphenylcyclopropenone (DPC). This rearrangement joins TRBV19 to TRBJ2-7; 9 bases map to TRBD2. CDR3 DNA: TGTGCCAGTAGTCCCCTTGGGACTAGCACCTTCTCCTACGAGCAGTACTTC. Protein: CASSPLGTSTFSYEQYF.